This T cell receptor (beta chain) originates from a study of blood T cell repertoires in COVID-19. During active infection, Seattle patients enrolled and were then monitored through disease. The data were produced by immunoSEQ multiplex PCR, yet TCRdb's version contains in-frame clones alone and is incomplete. The repertoire includes a few hundred thousand clones, 82% of them detected once, and 8% to 10% sits in the top ten. CDR3 length: 18 amino acids. J gave up 5 bases and V 4 bases, and 20 bases lay outside the gene matches. Germline values: CDR1 SGHDT, CDR2 YYEEEE. The V call is TRBV5-6, the J call TRBJ2-5; TRBD2 aligns across 7 bases. This TCR derives from an elderly woman with COVID-19, enrolled during active disease. Sequenced input: peripheral blood. This CDR3 reads CASSDLTLAGNRRETQYF. In DNA, the CDR3 is TGTGCCAGCAGCGATCTCACCTTAGCGGGTAATAGGAGGGAGACCCAGTACTTC.